The next 18 T cell receptor beta chains were all read from a single sample in a study of T cell repertoires in cytomegalovirus infection. What these receptors recognize is not known. TCRdb redid the calling of the reads with MiXCR, one entry per CDR3 protein. The repertoire holds 900,000 to 950,000 distinct CDR3 sequences, with around 30% as singletons. The input for sequencing was cultured CD8+ T cells from PBMCs, taken from culture after CMV antigen stimulation. All receptors come from a human donor in good health (CMV status not recorded). Some clones in this sample may be carry-over from other donors' samples.

The rearrangement joins TRBV7-6 to TRBJ2-2; D possibly matches TRBD1 or TRBD2 (5 bases each). Trimming cost V 5 bases and J 2 bases, with 12 bases left between them. This CDR3 is 15 amino acids long. Germline V gene sequence: CDR1 SGHVS, CDR2 FNYEAQ. The CDR3 sequence: CASSTRDQNTGELFF. The CDR3, as DNA: TGTGCCAGCAGCACCCGGGACCAAAACACCGGGGAGCTGTTTTTT.

This clonotype appeared many times. The CDR3 DNA reads TGTGCCAGCAGCGTCGGGACAGGCCCTCGCACAGATACGCAGTATTTT. It encodes CASSVGTGPRTDTQYF. The chain uses TRBV11-2 and TRBJ2-3, with 8 bases aligning to TRBD1. Germline trimming cut 5 bases from V and 1 base from J; bases unmatched to any gene: 8. Germline CDR1 SGHAT, CDR2 FQNNGV. This CDR3 spans 16 amino acids. The whole variable domain, remainder taken from reference TRBV11-2 and TRBJ2-3, is EAGVAQSPRYKIIEKRQSVAFWCNPISGHATLYWYQQILGQGPKLLIQFQNNGVVDDSQLPKDRFSAERLKGVDSTLKIQPAKLEDSAVYLCASSVGTGPRTDTQYFGPGTRLTVL.

This clonotype was seen a few times. V usage is TRBV6-5 and J usage is TRBJ2-1, with a weak D call TRBD2 (5 bases). V was cut by 9 bases and J by 10 bases, with 13 bases left in between. This CDR3 contains 11 residues. Germline CDR1 is MNHEY and CDR2 is SVGAGI. The CDR3 DNA reads TGTGCCAGTAGAACTCTAGCAGAGCAGTTCTTC. Amino acid sequence: CASRTLAEQFF.

This sequence joins TRBV7-4 and TRBJ1-6; D gene ambiguous. Trimming took off 1 base at V and 4 bases at J, with 5 bases between the two ends. This CDR3 spans 14 amino acids. The germline V gene encodes CDR1 SGHVT and CDR2 SQSDAQ. CDR3 nucleotides: TGTGCCAGCAGCTTAGATCCGTATAATTCACCCCTCCACTTT. It yields the protein CASSLDPYNSPLHF.

This clonotype turned up a few times. CDR3 coding DNA: TGTGCCAGCAGTGACTCGGCGCGGACCAACAATGAGCAGTTCTTC. It specifies CASSDSARTNNEQFF. The chain employs TRBV6-1 and TRBJ2-1; D gene uncertain. The CDR3 consists of 15 residues. CDR1 is MNHNS and CDR2 is SASEGT in the germline V gene. Trimming took off 3 bases at V and 5 bases at J, with 14 bases between the two ends.

This clonotype has only a few counts. The gene calls are TRBV12-3 or TRBV12-4 and TRBJ1-4, with D uncertain. The CDR3 is made up of 14 amino acids. Trimming removed 7 bases from V and 7 bases from J, with 16 bases in between. For the CDR3, the DNA is TGTGCCAGCACAAAGGGAAGTTTGGGTGAAAAACTGTTTTTT. Translating it yields CASTKGSLGEKLFF.

The rearrangement joins TRBV7-9 to TRBJ1-1, with unresolved D. The CDR3 is made up of 10 amino acids. The V end was cut by 4 bases, the J end by 6 bases, with 3 bases between. Germline V gives CDR1 SEHNR, CDR2 FQNEAQ (reference sequence). The CDR3 DNA is TGTGCCAGCAGCTCCTCTGAAGCTTTCTTT. This translates into CASSSSEAFF.

In its sample, this clonotype was seen many times. V and J are TRBV4-1 and TRBJ2-4, with unresolved D. Germline V lookup: CDR1 MGHRA, CDR2 YSYEKL. CDR3 length: 14 residues. Between the trimmed V and J ends, which lost 0 bases and 3 bases, there was a span of 6 bases. Here the CDR3 reads CASSQEGVKNIQYF. CDR3 bases: TGCGCCAGCAGCCAAGAGGGCGTCAAAAACATTCAGTACTTC.

This clonotype came up many times. The chain combines TRBV7-8 with TRBJ2-1, with 9 nucleotides matching TRBD1. The V segment lost 8 bases and the J segment 7 bases; nucleotides outside the gene matches: 12. Looked up from germline, CDR1 is SGHVS and CDR2 is FQNEAQ. The CDR3 is 15 residues long. The CDR3 here is CASLPGQGILNEQFF. In DNA, the CDR3 is TGTGCCAGCCTCCCGGGACAGGGTATATTGAATGAGCAGTTCTTC.

The V call is TRBV12-3 or TRBV12-4, the J call TRBJ2-3, with 7 nucleotides matching TRBD1. The J segment lost 5 bases and the V segment lost 4 bases, leaving 15 bases of the junction unmatched. The CDR3 covers 17 residues. The CDR3 reads CASSSDRVAWGGDTQYF. The DNA for the CDR3 is TGTGCCAGCAGTTCAGACAGGGTCGCCTGGGGTGGAGATACGCAGTATTTT.

This clonotype was seen more than once but under ten times. This rearrangement joins TRBV20-1 to TRBJ1-6, with D possibly matching TRBD1 (5 bases). Trimming stripped 6 bases from V and 7 bases from J, with 16 bases between. This CDR3 has 14 amino acids. Germline CDR1 and CDR2: DFQATT and SNEGSKA (reference sequence). CDR3 residues: CSARGGTVNSPLHF. In nucleotides, the CDR3 is TGCAGTGCCCGGGGGGGGACGGTAAATTCACCCCTCCACTTT.

The chain employs TRBV7-9 and TRBJ1-1; D perhaps matches TRBD1 (6 bases). V lost 5 bases and J lost 6, with 10 bases in between. Germline V gene sequence: CDR1 SEHNR, CDR2 FQNEAQ (reference sequence). The CDR3 is made up of 12 amino acids. CDR3 coding DNA: TGTGCCAGCAGCCCAGGGGTTCCTGAAGCTTTCTTT. This sequence encodes CASSPGVPEAFF. Full variable domain (rest looked up from reference TRBV7-9 and TRBJ1-1): DTGVSQNPRHKITKRGQNVTFRCDPISEHNRLYWYRQTLGQGPEFLTYFQNEAQLEKSRLLSDRFSAERPKGSFSTLEIQRTEQGDSAMYLCASSPGVPEAFFGQGTRLTVV.

The sample holds many counts of this clonotype. The V and J genes are TRBV7-8 and TRBJ2-2; a weak D match, TRBD1 (5 bases). This CDR3 comprises 15 residues. Per the germline V gene, CDR1 is SGHVS and CDR2 is FQNEAQ. Trimming took off 0 bases at V and 4 bases at J, with 9 bases between the two ends. The CDR3 is CASSLAQGITGELFF. The DNA of the CDR3 is TGTGCCAGCAGCTTAGCTCAGGGCATCACCGGGGAGCTGTTTTTT.

This clonotype was observed a few times. The genes are TRBV4-3 and TRBJ2-3; D tentatively fits TRBD1 or TRBD2 (5 bases each). This CDR3 has 15 residues. Deletions cut 4 bases from V and 6 bases from J, with 17 bases between. Germline-derived CDR1 and CDR2 are LGHNA and YSLEER. The CDR3 sequence is CASSPRDGAGDTQYF. For the CDR3, the DNA is TGCGCCAGCAGCCCCCGGGACGGCGCTGGGGATACGCAGTATTTT.

In its sample, this clonotype was seen a few times. V gene TRBV12-3 or TRBV12-4 combines with J gene TRBJ1-1; D is unclear. V lost 6 bases and J 0 bases, leaving 14 bases between the germline ends. The CDR3 sequence is 15 residues long. In nucleotides, the CDR3 is TGTGCCAGCAGAGAACCCGGGTTCTTGAACACTGAAGCTTTCTTT. Its protein product is CASREPGFLNTEAFF.

The chain has TRBV15 and TRBJ1-1; 7 positions match TRBD1. Germline trimming cut 6 bases from V and 1 base from J; bases unmatched to any gene: 2. Germline lookup yields CDR1 LNHNV and CDR2 YYDKDF (reference sequence). The CDR3 contains 13 residues. CDR3 in amino acids: CATRNRGNTEAFF. The CDR3 DNA reads TGTGCCACCAGGAACAGGGGGAACACTGAAGCTTTCTTT.

This clonotype was detected a few times. The chain has TRBV7-2 and TRBJ2-1; D gene unclear. Germline values: CDR1 SGHTA, CDR2 FQGNSA. This CDR3 spans 17 amino acids. Trimming took off 5 bases at V and 0 bases at J, with 17 bases between the two ends. The CDR3 DNA sequence: TGTGCCAGCAGCAAACTACATAGAGCTTCCTCCTACAATGAGCAGTTCTTC. This sequence encodes CASSKLHRASSYNEQFF.

Ten or more counts support this clonotype. The CDR3 nucleotides read TGTGCCAGCAGCTTTTCGACAGGGTGGTCCGAGCAGTACGTC. This sequence encodes CASSFSTGWSEQYV. The chain couples TRBV7-8 to TRBJ2-7; 7 nucleotides line up with TRBD1. This CDR3 comprises 14 residues. V shed 3 bases and J 6 bases; nucleotides not matched to a gene: 8. Germline V gene lookup returns CDR1 SGHVS and CDR2 FQNEAQ.